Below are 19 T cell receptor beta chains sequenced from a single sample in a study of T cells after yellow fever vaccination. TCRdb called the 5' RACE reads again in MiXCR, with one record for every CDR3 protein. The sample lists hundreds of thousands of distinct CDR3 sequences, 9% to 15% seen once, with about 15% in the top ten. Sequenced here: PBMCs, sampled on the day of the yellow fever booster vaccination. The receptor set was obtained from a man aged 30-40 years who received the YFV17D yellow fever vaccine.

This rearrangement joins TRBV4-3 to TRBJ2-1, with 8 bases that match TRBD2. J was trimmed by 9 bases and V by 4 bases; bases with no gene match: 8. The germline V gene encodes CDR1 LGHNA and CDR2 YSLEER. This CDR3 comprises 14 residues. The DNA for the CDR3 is TGCGCCAGCAGCCGGAGCGGGAGCCGGGCTGAGCAGTTCTTC. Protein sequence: CASSRSGSRAEQFF.

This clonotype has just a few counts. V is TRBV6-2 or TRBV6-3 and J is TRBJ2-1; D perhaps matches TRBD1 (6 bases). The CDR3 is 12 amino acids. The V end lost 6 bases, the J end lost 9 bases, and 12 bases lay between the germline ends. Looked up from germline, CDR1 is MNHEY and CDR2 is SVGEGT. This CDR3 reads CASSPGVSEQFF. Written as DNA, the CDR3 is TGTGCCAGCAGCCCAGGGGTCAGTGAGCAGTTCTTC.

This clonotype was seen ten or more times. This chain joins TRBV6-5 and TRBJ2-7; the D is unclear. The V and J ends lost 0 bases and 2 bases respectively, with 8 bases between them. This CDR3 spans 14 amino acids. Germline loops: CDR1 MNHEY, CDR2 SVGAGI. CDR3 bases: TGTGCCAGCAGTTACTCGTCCGTTACCTACGAGCAGTACTTC. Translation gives CASSYSSVTYEQYF.

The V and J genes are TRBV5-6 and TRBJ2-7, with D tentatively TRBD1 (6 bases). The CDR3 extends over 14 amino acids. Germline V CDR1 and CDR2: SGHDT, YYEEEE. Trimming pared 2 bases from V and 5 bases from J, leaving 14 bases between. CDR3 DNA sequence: TGTGCCAGCAGCTTAACAGGGATTTCAGACGAGCAGTACTTC. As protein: CASSLTGISDEQYF.

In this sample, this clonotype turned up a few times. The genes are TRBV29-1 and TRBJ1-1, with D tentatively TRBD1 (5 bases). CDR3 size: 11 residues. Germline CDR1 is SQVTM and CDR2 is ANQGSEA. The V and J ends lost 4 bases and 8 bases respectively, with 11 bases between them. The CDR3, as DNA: TGCAGCGTTGTTAGGGACGGAGAAGCTTTCTTT. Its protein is CSVVRDGEAFF.

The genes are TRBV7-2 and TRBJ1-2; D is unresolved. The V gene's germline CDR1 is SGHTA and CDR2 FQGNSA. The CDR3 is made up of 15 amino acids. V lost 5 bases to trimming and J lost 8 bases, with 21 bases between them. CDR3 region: CASSPLGGSSGGYTF. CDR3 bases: TGTGCCAGCAGCCCATTAGGAGGCAGTTCGGGGGGCTACACCTTC.

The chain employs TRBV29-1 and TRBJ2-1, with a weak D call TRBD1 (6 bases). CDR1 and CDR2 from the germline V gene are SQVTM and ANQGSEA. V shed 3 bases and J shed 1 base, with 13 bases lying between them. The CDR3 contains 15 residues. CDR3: CSVDLGGSSYNEQFF. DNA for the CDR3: TGCAGCGTTGACCTAGGGGGAAGTTCCTACAATGAGCAGTTCTTC.

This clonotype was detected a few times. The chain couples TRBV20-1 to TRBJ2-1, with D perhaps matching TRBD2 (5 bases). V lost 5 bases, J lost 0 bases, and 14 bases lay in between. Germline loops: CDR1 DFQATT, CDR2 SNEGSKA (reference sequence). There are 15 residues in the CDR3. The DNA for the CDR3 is TGCAGTGCTTGTTCGCGGCTAGCCTCCTACAATGAGCAGTTCTTC. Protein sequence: CSACSRLASYNEQFF.

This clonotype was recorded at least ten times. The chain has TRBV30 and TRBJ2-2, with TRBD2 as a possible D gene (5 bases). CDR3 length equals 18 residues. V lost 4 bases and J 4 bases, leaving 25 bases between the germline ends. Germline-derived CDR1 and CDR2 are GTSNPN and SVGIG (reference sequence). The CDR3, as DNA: TGTGCCTGGAACCCGGGCCGGGGTTATTCCACCCCCACCGGGGAGCTGTTTTTT. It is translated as CAWNPGRGYSTPTGELFF.

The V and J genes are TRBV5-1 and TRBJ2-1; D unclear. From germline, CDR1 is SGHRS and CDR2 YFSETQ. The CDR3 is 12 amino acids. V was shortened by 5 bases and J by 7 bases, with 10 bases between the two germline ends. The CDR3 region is CASSYLRNEQFF. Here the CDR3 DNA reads TGCGCCAGCAGTTATCTTCGTAATGAGCAGTTCTTC.

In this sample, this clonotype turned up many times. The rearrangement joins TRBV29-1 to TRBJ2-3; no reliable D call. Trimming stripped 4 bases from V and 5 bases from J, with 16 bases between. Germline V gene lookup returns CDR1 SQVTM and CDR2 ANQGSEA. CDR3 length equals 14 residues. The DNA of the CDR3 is TGCAGCGTTGCCCCAGCCCAGGTCGGAGATACGCAGTATTTT. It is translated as CSVAPAQVGDTQYF.

In DNA form, the CDR3 reads TGCGCCAGCAGCTTCGGGACTAGCGGGAGACAAGAGACCCAGTACTTC. Translating it yields CASSFGTSGRQETQYF. The chain links TRBV5-1 to TRBJ2-5; 14 bases agree with TRBD2. This CDR3 has 16 amino acids. V was clipped by 2 bases and J by 2 bases; unmatched bases: 2. Germline V CDR1 and CDR2: SGHRS, YFSETQ.

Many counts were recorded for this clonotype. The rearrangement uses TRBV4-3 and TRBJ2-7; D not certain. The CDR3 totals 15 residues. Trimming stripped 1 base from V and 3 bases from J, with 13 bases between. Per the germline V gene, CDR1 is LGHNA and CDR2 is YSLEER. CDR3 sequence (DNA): TGCGCCAGCAGCCAAGGTATGAAGGCAGTCTACGAGCAGTACTTC. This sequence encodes CASSQGMKAVYEQYF.

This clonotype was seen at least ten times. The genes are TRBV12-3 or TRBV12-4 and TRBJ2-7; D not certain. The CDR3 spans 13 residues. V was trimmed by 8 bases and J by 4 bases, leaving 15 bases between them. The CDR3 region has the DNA TGTGCCAGCTCGTCAGCTAGGTTTTACGAGCAGTACTTC. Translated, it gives CASSSARFYEQYF.

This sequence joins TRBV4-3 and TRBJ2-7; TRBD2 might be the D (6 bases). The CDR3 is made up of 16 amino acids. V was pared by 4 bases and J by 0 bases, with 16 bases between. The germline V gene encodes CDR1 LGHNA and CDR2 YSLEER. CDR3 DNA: TGCGCCAGCAGCCCCGGCGGGGTCTACAGCTCCTACGAGCAGTACTTC. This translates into CASSPGGVYSSYEQYF.

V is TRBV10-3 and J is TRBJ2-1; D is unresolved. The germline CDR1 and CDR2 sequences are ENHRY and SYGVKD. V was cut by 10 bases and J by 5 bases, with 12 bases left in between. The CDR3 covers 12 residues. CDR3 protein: CASAGVNNEQFF. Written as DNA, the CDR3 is TGTGCCAGCGCTGGAGTCAACAATGAGCAGTTCTTC.

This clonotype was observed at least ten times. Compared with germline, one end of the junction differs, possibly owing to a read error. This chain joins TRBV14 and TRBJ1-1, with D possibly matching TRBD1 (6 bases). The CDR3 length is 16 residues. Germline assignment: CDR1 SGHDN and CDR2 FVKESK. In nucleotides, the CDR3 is TGTGCCAGCAGCCTCCTCAGGGGTAAAAGTGGGGCTGAGGCTTTCTTT. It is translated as CASSLLRGKSGAEAFF.

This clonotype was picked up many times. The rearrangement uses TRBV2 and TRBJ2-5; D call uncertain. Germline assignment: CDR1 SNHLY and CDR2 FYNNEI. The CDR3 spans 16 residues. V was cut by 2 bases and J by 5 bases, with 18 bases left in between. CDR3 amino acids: CASSELGISFWETQYF. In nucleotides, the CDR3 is TGTGCCAGCAGTGAATTGGGTATAAGCTTCTGGGAGACCCAGTACTTC.

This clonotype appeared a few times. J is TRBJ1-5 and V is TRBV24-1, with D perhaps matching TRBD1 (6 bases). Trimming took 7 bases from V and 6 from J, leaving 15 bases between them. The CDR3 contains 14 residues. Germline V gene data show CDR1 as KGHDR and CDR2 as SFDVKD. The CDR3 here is CATSPDVQGQPQHF. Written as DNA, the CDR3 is TGTGCCACCAGCCCCGACGTACAGGGTCAGCCCCAGCATTTT.